The 12 T cell receptor beta chains presented below share a single source sample, sequenced in a study of persistence of HIV-infected CD4 T cells. The libraries were made with immunoSEQ version 4 in survey mode. TCRdb's copy holds only in-frame clones and misses some; the assay was immunoSEQ multiplex PCR. This table holds 30,000 to 45,000 clones, approximately 78% found once. No antigens are known for them. An overlapping HIV-1 Gag peptide pool stimulated these cells at 0.95 to 1 ug/peptide/mL. Sorted nonresponding memory CD4+ T cells were CD40L-negative, CD69-negative, CD45RO-high. Sample: cultured CD4+ T cells from PBMCs, taken from a patient who received antiretroviral therapy. The receptors shown here come from an adult with HIV. The donor label of this sample is uncertain.

This sequence joins TRBV6-2 or TRBV6-3 and TRBJ1-2, with D possibly TRBD1 on 6 matching bases. The V end lost 6 bases, the J end lost 4 bases, and 15 bases lay between the germline ends. The V gene's germline CDR1 is MNHEY and CDR2 SVGEGT. The CDR3 length is 14 residues. The CDR3 DNA is TGTGCCAGCAGCCCCGCGCGGGGGCCCTATGGCTACACCTTC. It specifies CASSPARGPYGYTF.

In its sample, this clone was seen a few times. The chain uses TRBV2 and TRBJ1-2; 10 bases are shared with TRBD1. V lost 4 bases to trimming and J lost 4 bases; unmatched junction nucleotides: 9. Per the germline V gene, CDR1 is SNHLY and CDR2 is FYNNEI. The CDR3 sequence is 16 residues long. The CDR3, as DNA: TGTGCCAGCAGTGCGGTGGGGGACAGGGGCCTCTATGGCTACACCTTC. Translating gives CASSAVGDRGLYGYTF.

This chain uses TRBV7-6 with TRBJ2-7; 12 bases match TRBD2. CDR3 length equals 15 residues. CDR1 and CDR2 (germline): SGHVS, FNYEAQ. With V trimmed by 5 bases and J by 2 bases, 4 bases remained unmatched. The CDR3 loop is CASSLLAGGTYEQYF. The CDR3 coding sequence is TGTGCCAGCAGCCTACTAGCGGGGGGCACCTACGAGCAGTACTTC.

J is TRBJ1-1 and V is TRBV6-5; no clear D. Per germline, CDR1 MNHEY and CDR2 SVGAGI. The CDR3 has 13 residues. Trimming removed 8 bases from V and 2 bases from J, with 12 bases in between. The CDR3 coding sequence is TGTGCCAGCCTAGGTTTAGGAAACACTGAAGCTTTCTTT. Protein sequence: CASLGLGNTEAFF.

In this sample, this clone turned up a few times. The CDR3 sequence: CAWRNLAGGVEQFF. For the CDR3, the DNA is TGTGCCTGGAGAAACCTAGCGGGGGGCGTTGAGCAGTTCTTC. The chain combines TRBV30 with TRBJ2-1, with 11 bases identical to TRBD2. This CDR3 has 14 residues. V gave up 3 bases and J gave up 9 bases; unmatched junction bases: 7. Germline V gene data show CDR1 as GTSNPN and CDR2 as SVGIG (reference sequence). The complete variable domain, with remaining parts taken from reference TRBV30 and TRBJ2-1, reads SQTIHQWPATLVQPVGSPLSLECTVEGTSNPNLYWYRQAAGRGLQLLFYSVGIGQISSEVPQNLSASRPQDRQFILSSKKLLLSDSGFYLCAWRNLAGGVEQFFGPGTRLTVL.

V usage is TRBV2 and J usage is TRBJ2-1; 7 nucleotides agree with TRBD2. V lost 3 bases to trimming and J lost 4 bases; unmatched junction nucleotides: 6. CDR3 length equals 15 residues. The V gene's germline CDR1 is SNHLY and CDR2 FYNNEI. The CDR3 sequence: CASSDLRGSYNEQFF. DNA of the CDR3: TGTGCCAGCAGTGACCTGCGGGGGTCTTACAATGAGCAGTTCTTC.

This clone has a handful of counts. This chain uses TRBV6-5 with TRBJ2-1; TRBD2 matches at 7 bases. The germline V gene encodes CDR1 MNHEY and CDR2 SVGAGI. CDR3 length equals 14 residues. Trimming at V came to 4 bases and at J to 6 bases, leaving 6 bases not matched to a gene. The CDR3 nucleotides are TGTGCCAGCAGTTCCGCGGGGGAACGCAATGAGCAGTTCTTC. Its translation: CASSSAGERNEQFF.

The chain employs TRBV6-5 and TRBJ1-1, with 9 bases fitting TRBD1. CDR3 length: 15 amino acids. Germline V gene data show CDR1 as MNHEY and CDR2 as SVGAGI. Trimming took 5 bases from V and 3 from J; bases not matched to a gene: 7. The CDR3: CASSREDRGDTEAFF. Here the CDR3 DNA reads TGTGCCAGCAGTCGCGAGGACAGGGGAGACACTGAAGCTTTCTTT.

The V gene is TRBV18, the J gene TRBJ2-2; 9 bases match TRBD1. CDR3 size: 15 residues. In germline, CDR1 is KGHSH, CDR2 LQKENI. V gave up 6 bases and J gave up 3 bases; unmatched junction bases: 5. The DNA of the CDR3 is TGTGCCAGCTCCCTTCGACAGGGGGACACCGGGGAGCTGTTTTTT. This gives the protein CASSLRQGDTGELFF.

J is TRBJ1-5 and V is TRBV10-3; 7 nucleotides align to TRBD1. Germline CDR1 and CDR2: ENHRY and SYGVKD. Trimming took 0 bases from V and 6 from J; bases not matched to a gene: 5. This CDR3 is 15 amino acids long. The CDR3 DNA follows: TGTGCCATCAGTGAGTCAGGGGGCGGCGGTCAGCCCCAGCATTTT. It codes for CAISESGGGGQPQHF.

The chain recombines TRBV2 with TRBJ2-1, with TRBD1 identical over 10 bases. CDR1 SNHLY and CDR2 FYNNEI come from the germline V gene. The junction had 9 bases not matched to a gene; V was cut back by 8 bases and J by 14 bases. The CDR3 length is 12 residues. CDR3 DNA: TGTGCCAGCCTCCGGATCGGGACAGGGGAGTTCTTC. The encoded protein is CASLRIGTGEFF.

This clone was recorded a few times. This chain joins TRBV24-1 and TRBJ2-1; possibly TRBD2 for D (7 bases). The CDR3 loop spans 15 amino acids. Trimming took off 5 bases at V and 6 bases at J, with 16 bases between the two ends. CDR1 is KGHDR, CDR2 SFDVKD, per germline. The CDR3 sequence: CATSATGQRGNEQFF. The DNA for the CDR3 is TGTGCCACCAGTGCCACCGGACAGCGGGGCAATGAGCAGTTCTTC.